This T cell receptor beta chain was recovered during a study of long-term antiretroviral therapy in people with HIV (dated by TCRdb to 2022 to 2024). About the study as a whole: Collection of the earliest samples took place about a decade ahead of the 2015 WHO recommendation for immediate ART, at a time when ART was typically delayed until CD4 counts fell. A retrospective serial study tested whether ART initiation and durable HIV suppression were associated with changes in peripheral blood TRB repertoire composition and diversity. From fewer than 35 adults with confirmed HIV infection, the cohort provided around 180 cryopreserved PBMC samples, gathered serially across a mean of around six years (range 1-12). Eleven of the 30 participants with HIV were female. No cross-contamination during QIAcube processing was seen in test extractions of a monoclonal T-cell line run alongside roughly 30 polyclonal samples. Points the paper makes about the study in general: Owing to limited PBMC availability, only the TCR beta chain was sequenced, without alpha chain pairing. Inferences about post-ART repertoire changes are limited because no data were available on ART adherence, viral resistance or therapy changes. ART initiation was associated with a significant increase in TRB diversity, but diversity stayed significantly below transplant donor controls even after long-term ART. Expanded TRB clones identified before ART initiation dominated the repertoire at all time points, although this dominance fluctuated and declined in many PLHIV after ART. Because cell numbers in pre-ART samples were limited, unsorted PBMC were profiled instead of sorted CD4+ and CD8+ T cells. Samples dated from about 2004 to 2017, and the ART regimens used may be less effective than current ones. CDR3 length ranges in HIV repertoires were narrower than in controls, and network structure suggested an antigen-experienced repertoire with only a slight naive shift after ART.

Inclusion was restricted to participants for whom at least one PBMC sample before ART initiation and at least two post-ART samples were available. Every participant with HIV received treatment in the United States of America. Before DNA extraction, cryopreserved samples of roughly 0.85-10 million PBMC were thawed and washed. At the time of the earliest PBMC sample for each participant with HIV, ages ranged from roughly 23 to 60 years. PBMC samples from each participant spanned 1-4 timepoints before ART initiation and 2-8 timepoints after ART initiation, with a median of 7 samples. Serial HIV viral load, CD4+ T-cell count, ART history and demographic data were obtained for every participant. A Qiagen kit on a QIAcube was used to extract genomic DNA from unsorted PBMC, with samples processed in batches of 12. Sequencing of the TRB variable region was done with the immunoSEQ hsTCRB v3.0 assay at survey level resolution. TRB sequencing targeted a depth of about 35,000-50,000 T-cell genomes per sample. An Illumina MiSeq with a v3 150-cycle kit was used to sequence the pooled TRB libraries. Per the authors' processing: Analysis of repertoires was carried out in R inside a reproducible Nextflow workflow spanning QC, data transformation and analysis. LymphoSeq2, an R package for exploring AIRR-Seq data, was used to implement the custom analyses. Several samples that yielded fewer than 5000 total TRB sequences were excluded, so that approximately 200 HIV repertoires were analyzed. Among the 180 to 200 HIV repertoires that were kept, around 60 were collected before ART initiation and over 120 were collected after ART initiation. Each repertoire was downsampled to 5000 TRB nucleotide sequences, and summary statistics were averaged across 100 downsampling iterations. The analysis kept only TRB sequences whose CDR3 regions were at least seven amino acids long. A Shannon entropy-derived clonality score and the Gini coefficient were used to measure diversity. Repertoire networks linked the top 5000 CDR3 amino acid sequences whenever two sequences differed by an edit distance of one. GLIPH2 predicted antigen specificity groups and MHC restriction for TRB CDR3 amino acid sequences. Known CMV, EBV, HIV or tissue antigen associations were flagged by matching CDR3 amino acid sequences against VDJdb and McPAS-TCR. Pre-ART, post-ART and control groups were compared with Wilcoxon signed-rank tests and Holm-Bonferroni correction. In TCRdb, the immuneACCESS table is reduced to in-frame sequences with V and J assigned. These tables do not hold every clone; where another copy was compared, an unresolved V gene accounts for under half, and the others remain unexplained. The D gene and trimming were derived from the DNA, and the V and J assignments and clone size from that table. The sample table holds over 25,000 clones, of which 82% were seen once. The top ten clones comprise over 8.5% of the sample.

About this clone: Its binding antigen is unknown. The record has no base qualities; no much larger clone is one base away.

The sequencing here drew on unsorted PBMCs, taken 0.8 years before starting antiretroviral therapy. The sequence came from a man aged 18 to 29 with HIV.

The DNA reads as follows: TGTGCCAGCAGCCGAGCCACTCACTCCCCCTACGAGCAGTACTTC. Its product reads: CASSRATHSPYEQYF. The chain is assembled from TRBV7-9 and TRBJ2-7; the D gene is not confidently resolved. The germline V gene (reference sequence) sets CDR1 to SEHNR and CDR2 to FQNEAQ. The CDR3 runs 15 residues from the cysteine to the phenylalanine. Just CDR3 DNA is preserved here, 45 bases in frame from base 1. V is clipped by 5 bases and J by 2 bases, and the sequence between their germline boundaries is 16 bases long. The CDR3 plus the reference TRBV7-9 and TRBJ2-7 genes for the other parts give the full variable domain: DTGVSQNPRHKITKRGQNVTFRCDPISEHNRLYWYRQTLGQGPEFLTYFQNEAQLEKSRLLSDRFSAERPKGSFSTLEIQRTEQGDSAMYLCASSRATHSPYEQYFGPGTRLTVT.